A selection of T cell receptor beta chains follows, all from one sample in a study of glioma-infiltrating T cells after dendritic cell vaccination. The data were produced by immunoSEQ multiplex PCR, yet TCRdb's version contains in-frame clones alone and is incomplete. The sample shows approximately 48,000 clones, around 86% of them seen only once. The material sequenced was blood, taken before dendritic cell vaccination. The source of these receptors is a human donor with glioblastoma. Each CDR3 is given without its conserved first and last residue. The D gene is left open where the match is weak.

>NA|TRBJ2-3|14|TRBV7-2
ASSSPGLAPTDTQY
>NA|TRBJ1-5|12|TRBV27
ASTSHGGNQPQH
>NA|TRBJ2-7|12|TRBV7-2
ASSQERDSHEQY
>NA|TRBJ2-1|17|TRBV6-1
ASSEGATQPANPRDEQF
>TRBD2|TRBJ2-7|14|TRBV5-1
ASSLGGGLAGDEQY
>NA|TRBJ2-1|14|TRBV7-8
ASSGYLGSSYNEQF
>NA|TRBJ2-6|13|TRBV4-1
ASSQQEAGANVLT
>NA|TRBJ1-5|14|TRBV4-2
ASSRGVGEGNQPQH
>NA|TRBJ2-1|13|TRBV7-2
ASSPGLPSYNEQF
>NA|TRBJ2-2|13|TRBV7-2
ASSRRLADTGELF
>TRBD1|TRBJ2-6|14|TRBV7-2
ASSLARQGGANVLT
>TRBD2|TRBJ2-1|12|TRBV10-3
AIRTSGSYNEQF
>TRBD1|TRBJ2-3|14|TRBV19
ASSIVRGQGTDTQY
>TRBD1|TRBJ2-1|14|TRBV10-2
ASSDPGTGLGNEQF